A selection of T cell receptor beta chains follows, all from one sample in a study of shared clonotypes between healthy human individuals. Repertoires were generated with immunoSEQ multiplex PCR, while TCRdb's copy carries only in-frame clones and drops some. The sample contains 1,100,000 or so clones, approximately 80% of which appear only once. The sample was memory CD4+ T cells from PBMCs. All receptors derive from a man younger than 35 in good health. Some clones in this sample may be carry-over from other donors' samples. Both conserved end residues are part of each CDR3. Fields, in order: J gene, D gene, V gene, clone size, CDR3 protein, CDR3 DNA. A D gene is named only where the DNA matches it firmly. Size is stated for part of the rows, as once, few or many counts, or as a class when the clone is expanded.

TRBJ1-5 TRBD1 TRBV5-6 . CASSLFRGREGNQPQHF TGTGCCAGCAGCCTCTTCAGGGGGCGCGAGGGAAATCAGCCCCAGCATTTT
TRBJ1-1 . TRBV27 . CASSYPPGNTEAFF TGTGCCAGCAGTTATCCGCCGGGGAACACTGAAGCTTTCTTT
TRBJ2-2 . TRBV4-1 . CASSQEVGGANTGELFF TGCGCCAGCAGCCAAGAGGTCGGCGGTGCGAACACCGGGGAGCTGTTTTTT
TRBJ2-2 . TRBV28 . CASSFTSPGELFF TGTGCCAGCAGTTTTACGAGTCCCGGGGAGCTGTTTTTT
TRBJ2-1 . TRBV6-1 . CASMGNTGTYNEQFF TGTGCCAGCATGGGGAATACGGGGACCTACAATGAGCAGTTCTTC
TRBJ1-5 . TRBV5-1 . CASSRGSNQPQHF TGCGCCAGCAGCCGGGGGAGCAATCAGCCCCAGCATTTT
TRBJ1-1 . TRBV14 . CASSPRGAGAWNTEAFF TGTGCCAGCAGCCCGCGGGGGGCAGGGGCATGGAACACTGAAGCTTTCTTT
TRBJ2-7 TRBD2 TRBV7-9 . CASSRTSGSPYEQYF TGTGCCAGCAGCCGGACTAGCGGGAGCCCCTACGAGCAGTACTTC
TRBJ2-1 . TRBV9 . CASSAPRQFSEQFF TGTGCCAGCAGCGCACCTCGACAATTCAGTGAGCAGTTCTTC
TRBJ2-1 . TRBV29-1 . CSVEGETRGASYNEQFF TGCAGCGTTGAAGGAGAGACGAGGGGCGCCTCCTACAATGAGCAGTTCTTC
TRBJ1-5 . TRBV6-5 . CASSYMAGGNQPQHF TGTGCCAGCAGTTACATGGCAGGGGGCAATCAGCCCCAGCATTTT
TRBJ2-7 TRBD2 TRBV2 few CASSGQLAATYEQYF TGTGCCAGCAGTGGACAACTAGCGGCGACCTACGAGCAGTACTTC
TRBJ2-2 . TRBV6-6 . CASILNRQSGELFF TGTGCCAGCATTCTAAATCGACAGAGCGGGGAGCTGTTTTTT
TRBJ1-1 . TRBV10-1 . CASSPDSAITEAFF TGCGCCAGCAGCCCGGACAGCGCGATCACTGAAGCTTTCTTT
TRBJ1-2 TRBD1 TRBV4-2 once CASSHEQGAGYGYTF TGTGCCAGCAGCCACGAGCAGGGGGCAGGGTATGGCTACACCTTC
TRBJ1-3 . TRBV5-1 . CASSRGQTSGNTIYF TGCGCCAGCAGCCGTGGACAGACTTCTGGAAACACCATATATTTT
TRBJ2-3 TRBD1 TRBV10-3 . CAIRTGQGSTDTQYF TGTGCCATCAGAACGGGACAGGGCAGCACAGATACGCAGTATTTT
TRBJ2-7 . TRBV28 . CASSLSDGFYEQYF TGTGCCAGCAGTTTGTCGGACGGATTCTACGAGCAGTACTTC
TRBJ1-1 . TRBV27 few CASSYSGYTEAFF TGTGCCAGCAGTTATTCAGGGTACACTGAAGCTTTCTTT
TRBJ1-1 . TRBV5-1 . CASSWGTLSEAFF TGCGCCAGCAGCTGGGGGACACTCTCCGAAGCTTTCTTT
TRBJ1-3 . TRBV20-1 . CSVNSGNTIYF TGCAGTGTTAACTCTGGAAACACCATATATTTT
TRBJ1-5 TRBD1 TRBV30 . CAWSVRYRGNQPQHF TGTGCCTGGAGTGTAAGATACAGGGGAAATCAGCCCCAGCATTTT
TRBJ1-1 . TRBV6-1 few CASSGVVNTEAFF TGTGCCAGCAGTGGGGTGGTGAACACTGAAGCTTTCTTT
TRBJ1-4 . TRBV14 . CASSPGTTSEKLFF TGTGCCAGCAGCCCCGGGACAACCTCTGAAAAACTGTTTTTT
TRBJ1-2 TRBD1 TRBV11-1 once CASSSGTGNYGYTF TGTGCCAGCAGCTCCGGGACAGGGAACTATGGCTACACCTTC
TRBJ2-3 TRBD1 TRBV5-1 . CASSSTGPDTQYF TGCGCCAGCAGTTCGACAGGGCCAGATACGCAGTATTTT
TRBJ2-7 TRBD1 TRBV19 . CASSVRDRGQEQYF TGTGCCAGTAGTGTCCGGGACAGGGGGCAAGAGCAGTACTTC
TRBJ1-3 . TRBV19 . CASSAGRPGNTIYF TGTGCCAGTAGCGCCGGCCGTCCCGGAAACACCATATATTTT
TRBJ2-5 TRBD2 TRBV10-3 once CAISESHRGRAWETQYF TGTGCCATCAGTGAGTCGCATCGCGGGAGGGCCTGGGAGACCCAGTACTTC
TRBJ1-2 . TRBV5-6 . CASSLDVFYGYTF TGTGCCAGCAGCTTGGATGTCTTCTATGGCTACACCTTC
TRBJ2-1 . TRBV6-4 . CASSDELGSYNEQFF TGTGCCAGCAGTGACGAGTTGGGTTCCTACAATGAGCAGTTCTTC
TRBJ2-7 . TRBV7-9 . CASSRTSRGDEQYF TGTGCCAGCAGCCGTACTAGCAGAGGCGACGAGCAGTACTTC
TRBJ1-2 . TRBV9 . CASSVTAAWGYTF TGTGCCAGCAGCGTAACCGCCGCGTGGGGCTACACCTTC
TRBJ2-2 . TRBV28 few CASKRQAGTGELFF TGTGCCTCCAAAAGACAGGCAGGCACCGGGGAGCTGTTTTTT
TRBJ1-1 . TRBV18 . CASATTTEDTEAFF TGTGCCAGCGCCACCACAACAGAGGACACTGAAGCTTTCTTT
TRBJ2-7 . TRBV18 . CASSPHGVPTYEQYF TGTGCCAGCTCACCACATGGGGTTCCCACCTACGAGCAGTACTTC
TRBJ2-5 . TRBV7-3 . CATSKGETQYF TGTGCCACCTCCAAGGGGGAGACCCAGTACTTC
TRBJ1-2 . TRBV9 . CASSASLRTRGNYGYTF TGTGCCAGCAGCGCCAGTCTTCGGACGCGTGGGAACTATGGCTACACCTTC
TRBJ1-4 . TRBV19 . CASTLGREGTNEKLFF TGTGCCAGTACCCTCGGGAGGGAGGGTACTAATGAAAAACTGTTTTTT
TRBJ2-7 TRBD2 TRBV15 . CATRIPGGYEQYF TGTGCCACTAGGATACCGGGAGGCTACGAGCAGTACTTC
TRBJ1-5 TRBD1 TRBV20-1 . CSARWDSTQHF TGCAGTGCTAGGTGGGACAGCACCCAGCATTTT
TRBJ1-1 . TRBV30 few CAWLSNLEAFF TGTGCCTGGCTTTCTAACCTCGAAGCTTTCTTT
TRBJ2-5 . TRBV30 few CAWSVLVGETQYF TGTGCCTGGAGTGTATTGGTGGGGGAGACCCAGTACTTC
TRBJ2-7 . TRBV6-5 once CASSYGGGAYSYEQYF TGTGCCAGCAGTTACGGAGGGGGCGCGTACTCCTACGAGCAGTACTTC
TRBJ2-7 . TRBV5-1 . CASTVSPPSYEQYF TGCGCCAGCACCGTGAGTCCACCCTCCTACGAGCAGTACTTC
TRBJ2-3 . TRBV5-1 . CASSPALRKDTQYF TGCGCCAGCAGCCCGGCGTTAAGGAAAGATACGCAGTATTTT
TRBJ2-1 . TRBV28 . CASSLSGRTGEQFF TGTGCCAGCAGTTTATCTGGCAGAACGGGTGAGCAGTTCTTC
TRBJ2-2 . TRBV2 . CASFWQNTGELFF TGTGCCAGCTTCTGGCAGAACACCGGGGAGCTGTTTTTT
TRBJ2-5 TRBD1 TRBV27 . CASSLKDRGRETQYF TGTGCCAGCAGTTTAAAGGACAGGGGGCGAGAGACCCAGTACTTC
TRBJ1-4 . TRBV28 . CASSEGGSTNEKLFF TGTGCCAGCAGTGAGGGAGGGTCGACTAATGAAAAACTGTTTTTT
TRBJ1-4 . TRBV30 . CACHGDATNEKLFF TGTGCCTGTCACGGGGATGCAACTAATGAAAAACTGTTTTTT
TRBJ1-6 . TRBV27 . CASSLSPQGARSPLHF TGTGCCAGCAGTTTATCTCCACAGGGTGCCCGATCACCCCTCCACTTT
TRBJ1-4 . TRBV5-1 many CASSLWGSGEKLFF TGCGCCAGCAGCTTGTGGGGGTCGGGTGAAAAACTGTTTTTT